Following are 7 T cell receptor beta chains from one sample sequenced in a study of T cells in Graves' hyperthyroidism and ophthalmopathy. Researchers took RNA transcripts and amplified the TCR beta CDR3 regions from them. The primer set for the first-round RT-PCR of the TCR CDR3 was HTBI. TCRdb recomputed calls from the multiplex PCR reads with MiXCR, one row per CDR3 protein. The sample contains around 360,000 distinct CDR3 sequences, about 16% of which appear only once. Sequencing was carried out using blood. Receptor source: a woman between 55 and 75 years old with Graves' ophthalmopathy.

This clonotype was seen only a few times. The V gene is TRBV5-1, the J gene TRBJ2-5, with D uncertain. Trimming removed 7 bases from V and 1 base from J, with 11 bases in between. The germline CDR1 and CDR2 sequences are SGHRS and YFSETQ. The CDR3 has 13 residues. The CDR3, as DNA: TGCGCCAGCTACTTGGGCGGCCAAGAGACCCAGTACTTC. This gives the protein CASYLGGQETQYF.

This clonotype was picked up many times. The gene calls are TRBV20-1 and TRBJ2-1, with TRBD2 matching over 13 bases. The CDR3 consists of 15 residues. Per the germline V gene, CDR1 is DFQATT and CDR2 is SNEGSKA (reference sequence). V trimming: 5 bases; J trimming: 2 bases; junction bases outside the gene matches: 3. CDR3 nucleotides: TGCAGTGCTCAGGGACTAGCGGGAACCTACAATGAGCAGTTCTTC. Translation gives CSAQGLAGTYNEQFF.

This clonotype was counted many times. The chain carries TRBV11-2 and TRBJ2-2; possible D gene TRBD1, 5 bases. V was pared by 5 bases and J by 2 bases, with 18 bases between. The CDR3 is made up of 17 amino acids. Germline V gene data show CDR1 as SGHAT and CDR2 as FQNNGV. CDR3 nucleotides: TGTGCCAGCAGCACCCGACAGTTCTCCGGAAACACCGGGGAGCTGTTTTTT. It yields the protein CASSTRQFSGNTGELFF.

The rearrangement joins TRBV6-2 or TRBV6-3 to TRBJ2-7; a possible D gene is TRBD2 (5 bases). Trimming left V 4 bases short and J 0 bases short, with 13 bases between. CDR3 size: 15 residues. CDR1 and CDR2 from the germline V gene are MNHEY and SVGEGT. The CDR3 nucleotides read TGTGCCAGCAGTTTCCGTATTGGGAGCTCCTACGAGCAGTACTTC. Its protein is CASSFRIGSSYEQYF.

This clonotype has only one observation. The chain links TRBV29-1 to TRBJ1-2, with D possibly TRBD1 on 5 matching bases. This CDR3 comprises 12 residues. V gave up 8 bases and J gave up 3 bases, with 13 bases separating them. Germline V CDR1 and CDR2: SQVTM, ANQGSEA. The CDR3 loop is CSTLGAYYGYTF. The CDR3 nucleotides are TGCAGCACCCTTGGGGCCTACTATGGCTACACCTTC.

This clonotype was found a few times. The chain has TRBV19 and TRBJ1-5, with a tentative D call TRBD1 (5 bases). V shed 3 bases and J shed 9 bases, with 6 bases lying between them. The length of the CDR3 is 11 residues. CDR1 and CDR2 from the germline V gene are LNHDA and SQIVND (reference sequence). The CDR3 spells CASSMGGPQHF. The CDR3 DNA follows: TGTGCCAGTAGTATGGGGGGGCCCCAGCATTTT. Based on the CDR3 plus reference TRBV19 and TRBJ1-5, the full variable domain is DGGITQSPKYLFRKEGQNVTLSCEQNLNHDAMYWYRQDPGQGLRLIYYSQIVNDFQKGDIAEGYSVSREKKESFPLTVTSAQKNPTAFYLCASSMGGPQHFGDGTRLSIL.

This clonotype was seen a few times. CDR3 nucleotides: TGTGCCAGCAGCTCCTACAGGGGTGGCACCGGGGAGCTGTTTTTT. This translates into CASSSYRGGTGELFF. The V gene is TRBV11-3, the J gene TRBJ2-2, with TRBD1 matching over 7 bases. V gave up 4 bases and J gave up 4 bases; unmatched junction bases: 6. The CDR3 is 15 amino acids. Germline V CDR1 and CDR2: SGHNT, YENEEA.